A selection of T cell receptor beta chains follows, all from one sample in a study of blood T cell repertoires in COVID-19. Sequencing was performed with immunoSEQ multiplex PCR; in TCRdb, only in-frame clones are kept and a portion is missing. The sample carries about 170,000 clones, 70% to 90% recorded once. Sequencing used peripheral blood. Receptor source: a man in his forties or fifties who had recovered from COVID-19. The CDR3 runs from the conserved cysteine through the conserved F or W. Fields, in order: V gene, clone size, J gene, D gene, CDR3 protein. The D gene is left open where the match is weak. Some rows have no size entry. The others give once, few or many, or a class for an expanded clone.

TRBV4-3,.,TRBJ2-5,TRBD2,CASSQDYGGRRTQYF
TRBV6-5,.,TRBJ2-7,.,CASSSVYEQYF
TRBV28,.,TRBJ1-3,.,CASSSEGRNTIYF
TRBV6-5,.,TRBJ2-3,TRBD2,CASSYSRGERNTQYF
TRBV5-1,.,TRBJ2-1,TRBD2,CASSLGPAGGFASSYNEQFF
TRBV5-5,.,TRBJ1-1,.,CASSLAGAATEAFF
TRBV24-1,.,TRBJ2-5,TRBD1,CATSPSPRQGHLETQYF
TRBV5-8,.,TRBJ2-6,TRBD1,CASSIQGVGANVLTF
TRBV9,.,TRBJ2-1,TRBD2,CASSPEGGSSYNEQFF
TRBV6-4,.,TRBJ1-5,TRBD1,CASSETGGAGGQPQHF
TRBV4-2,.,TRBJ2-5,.,CASSQVGLSRETQYF
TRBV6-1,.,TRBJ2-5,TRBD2,CASSGLGGSGGETQYF
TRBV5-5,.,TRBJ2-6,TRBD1,CASSLGTGTGANVLTF
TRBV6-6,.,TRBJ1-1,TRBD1,CASRTTGDTEAFF
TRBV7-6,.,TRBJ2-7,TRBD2,CASSLGSSAGGIYEQYF
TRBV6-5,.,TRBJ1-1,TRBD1,CASIRQGWGTEAFF
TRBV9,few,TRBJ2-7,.,CASSVGLEEYYEQYF
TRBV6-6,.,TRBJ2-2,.,CASSYQSGNTGELFF
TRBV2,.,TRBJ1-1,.,CASMLGGGNTEAFF
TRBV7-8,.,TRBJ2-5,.,CASSPRGRETQYF
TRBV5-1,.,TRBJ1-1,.,CASSLDQGRTEAFF
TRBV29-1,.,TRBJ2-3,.,CSVEDPGRGVDTQYF